Listed below are T cell receptor beta chains from one sample, sequenced in a study of radiation and T cells in renal cell carcinoma. Assay used: immunoSEQ multiplex PCR; TCRdb lists only in-frame clones, some missing. Of about 120,000 clones listed, roughly four fifths were seen once; the top ten hold roughly 5.9%. The sample was blood, taken from a patient whose treatment included radiotherapy and nephrectomy. The receptors were gathered from a man aged 50-60 years with renal cell carcinoma. Each CDR3 is given with its conserved first and last residue. A D gene is named only where the DNA matches it firmly. The size entry is marked missing in some rows and otherwise reads once, few, many or a size class.

NA,TRBJ1-2,TRBD1,TRBV7-2,TGTGCCAGCAGCCGCACTATACGACAGGGCATCGGGGGCTACACCTTC,CASSRTIRQGIGGYTF
NA,TRBJ1-1,TRBD1,TRBV19,TGTGCCAGTAGTATACCTACAACAGGGGGCACTGAAGCTTTCTTT,CASSIPTTGGTEAFF
NA,TRBJ2-7,NA,TRBV10-2,TGCGCCAGCAGTGCTAGGCGCGAGCAGTACTTC,CASSARREQYF
NA,TRBJ1-4,NA,TRBV5-1,TGCGCCAGCAGTCCTCGAATGCAGGGAGGTAATGAAAAACTGTTTTTT,CASSPRMQGGNEKLFF
NA,TRBJ2-7,TRBD1,TRBV7-2,TGTGCCAGCAGCTCCGGACAGGCAGGGCGGAACGAGCAGTACTTC,CASSSGQAGRNEQYF
NA,TRBJ2-3,NA,TRBV2,TGTGCCAGCAGTGAAGCCGCAGGCACAGATACGCAGTATTTT,CASSEAAGTDTQYF
many,TRBJ1-2,TRBD1,TRBV4-2,TGTGCCAGCAGCCGCCGAGGAACCCAGGGGGCGACCTATGGCTACACCTTC,CASSRRGTQGATYGYTF
NA,TRBJ2-5,NA,TRBV27,NA,CASSSSLGGETQYF
few,TRBJ1-1,NA,TRBV30,TGTGCCTGGATACGGACGCTTGAAGCTTTCTTT,CAWIRTLEAFF
NA,TRBJ2-1,NA,TRBV7-9,TGTGCCAGCAGCTTTGGGCAACAGGGTGAGCAGTTCTTC,CASSFGQQGEQFF
NA,TRBJ2-3,NA,TRBV6-6,TGTGCCAGCAGGAGAGACCCCGTCAGCACAGATACGCAGTATTTT,CASRRDPVSTDTQYF
once,TRBJ1-2,NA,TRBV2,TGTGCCAGCAGCGGGACACATTATGGCTACACCTTC,CASSGTHYGYTF
NA,TRBJ1-1,NA,TRBV6-5,TGTGCCAGCAGTGCGGGGGGAAATACTGAAGCTTTCTTT,CASSAGGNTEAFF
once,TRBJ2-1,NA,TRBV5-6,TGTGCCAGCAGCTCTAGGGGTCGACTGGGGATTTATGAGCAGTTCTTC,CASSSRGRLGIYEQFF
NA,TRBJ1-5,NA,TRBV28,TGTGCCAGTAGGATCGTTAATCAGCCCCAGCATTTT,CASRIVNQPQHF
NA,TRBJ2-2,NA,TRBV12-5,TGTGCTAGTGGTTTGGTACTCGGGGTTAACACCGGGGAGCTGTTTTTT,CASGLVLGVNTGELFF
NA,TRBJ2-1,TRBD2,TRBV7-3,TGTGCCAGCAGCTCCGGACTAGCGGGGACCAATGAGCAGTTCTTC,CASSSGLAGTNEQFF
NA,TRBJ2-1,NA,TRBV6-5,TGTGCCAGCAGTTACTCGACGGTGGCTTACAATGAGCAGTTCTTC,CASSYSTVAYNEQFF
NA,TRBJ1-5,TRBD1,TRBV2,TGTGCCAGCGCCCCGGGACAGGGCAATCAGCCCCAGCATTTT,CASAPGQGNQPQHF
NA,TRBJ2-7,NA,TRBV7-7,TGTGCTAGCAGCCTCCGGGACAATTACGAGCAGTACTTC,CASSLRDNYEQYF
NA,TRBJ2-3,NA,TRBV5-1,TGCGCCAGCAAACCGAGCACAGATACGCAGTATTTT,CASKPSTDTQYF
NA,TRBJ2-7,NA,TRBV20-1,TGCAGTGCTAGAGGGGGCGAGCAGTACTTC,CSARGGEQYF
NA,TRBJ2-7,TRBD1,TRBV15,TGTGCCACCTCCTCGGACAGGGGTGGCTACGAGCAGTACTTC,CATSSDRGGYEQYF
NA,TRBJ1-5,NA,TRBV19,TGTGCCAGTAGGGGTCCGGGGGAAAATCAGCCCCAGCATTTT,CASRGPGENQPQHF
NA,TRBJ2-7,NA,TRBV5-1,TGCGCCAGCAGCTTGCGGCCCTACGAGCAGTACTTC,CASSLRPYEQYF
NA,TRBJ2-3,NA,TRBV6-5,TGTGCCAGCAGGCGAACAGGGCCAGATACGCAGTATTTT,CASRRTGPDTQYF
NA,TRBJ1-2,NA,TRBV4-3,TGCGCCAGCAGCCAAGTAGATGGGTATGGCTACACCTTC,CASSQVDGYGYTF
NA,TRBJ2-2,NA,TRBV9,TGTGCCAGCAGCGCCACCCCGAGAACAGACGGCAACACCGGGGAGCTGTTTTTT,CASSATPRTDGNTGELFF
many,TRBJ2-7,NA,TRBV27,TGTGCCAGCAGAGGGCAGGGGAGGGCCTACGAGCAGTACTTC,CASRGQGRAYEQYF
once,TRBJ2-7,NA,TRBV28,TGTGCCAGCAGTGCGTACTACGAGCAGTACTTC,CASSAYYEQYF
NA,TRBJ2-3,NA,TRBV2,TGTGCCAGCAGTGATCAGGGAGCGAGGGATACGCAGTATTTT,CASSDQGARDTQYF
NA,TRBJ1-2,NA,TRBV27,TGTGCCAGCAGTGAAAGTTGGATTGGGTTGAGCTATGGCTACACCTTC,CASSESWIGLSYGYTF
NA,TRBJ1-1,NA,TRBV5-5,TGTGCCAGCAGCTTGGTAGGGGTGATGGAAACTGAAGCTTTCTTT,CASSLVGVMETEAFF
NA,TRBJ1-5,TRBD1,TRBV19,TGTGCCAGTAGCGGGGGACAGGGGGCACGTCAGCCCCAGCATTTT,CASSGGQGARQPQHF
NA,TRBJ2-1,TRBD2,TRBV4-2,TGTGCCAGCAGCCAAGATGGGGGGGGAGATGTGTGGAATGAGCAGTTCTTC,CASSQDGGGDVWNEQFF
NA,TRBJ1-2,TRBD1,TRBV28,TGTGCCAGCAGCCGTGACAGGGGAGGCTACACCTTC,CASSRDRGGYTF
NA,TRBJ1-5,NA,TRBV6-1,TGTGCCAGCTTCAACGGATATAGCAATCAGCCCCAGCATTTT,CASFNGYSNQPQHF
NA,TRBJ2-5,NA,TRBV5-5,TGTGCCAGCAGCTCTTCTCAACTAGAGACCCAGTACTTC,CASSSSQLETQYF
NA,TRBJ2-5,NA,TRBV4-1,TGCGCCAGCAGCTACCAACCGGAGACCCAGTACTTC,CASSYQPETQYF
NA,TRBJ1-4,NA,TRBV28,TGTGCCAGCAGTTTGATGCCAGGGGCAACTAATGAAAAACTGTTTTTT,CASSLMPGATNEKLFF
NA,TRBJ1-2,TRBD1,TRBV19,TGTGCCAGTAGTAGGGGGACAGGGACCTATGGCTACACCTTC,CASSRGTGTYGYTF
NA,TRBJ2-1,NA,TRBV30,TGTGCCTGGAACTACTTGGGTGAGCAGTTCTTC,CAWNYLGEQFF
NA,TRBJ2-5,TRBD1,TRBV5-1,TGCGCCAGCAGCTCGTATGTAGGACAGGGCCAAATAGAGACCCAGTACTTC,CASSSYVGQGQIETQYF
once,TRBJ2-1,TRBD2,TRBV5-1,TGCGCCAGCAGCTTGGGACTAGCGGGCGCCCATCGTAACAATGAGCAGTTCTTC,CASSLGLAGAHRNNEQFF
NA,TRBJ1-1,NA,TRBV2,TGTGCCAGCAGTGTAGGGGGGATGAACACTGAAGCTTTCTTT,CASSVGGMNTEAFF
NA,TRBJ1-1,NA,TRBV11-2,TGTGCCAGCAGTCCTCCGTGGCAGGGTTCCCTAGAGGCTTTTTTT,CASSPPWQGSLEAFF
NA,TRBJ1-5,NA,TRBV6-1,TGTGCCAGCAGTCGAGGGATTAGCAATCAGCCCCAGCATTTT,CASSRGISNQPQHF
NA,TRBJ1-5,TRBD1,TRBV9,TGTGCCAGCAGCGTAGGGGACAGCCCTGATCAGCCCCAGCATTTT,CASSVGDSPDQPQHF
NA,TRBJ2-7,NA,TRBV5-1,TGCGCCAGCAGCTTGGCTGCGGGGGCGGCCTACGAGCAGTACTTC,CASSLAAGAAYEQYF
NA,TRBJ2-2,TRBD2,TRBV5-4,TGTGCCAGCAGGGGACTAGCTTCCGGGGAGCTGTTTTTT,CASRGLASGELFF
NA,TRBJ2-2,NA,TRBV7-2,TGTGCCAGCAACTACTATGAAGCCGGGGAGCTGTTTTTT,CASNYYEAGELFF
NA,TRBJ2-1,NA,TRBV5-6,TGTGCCAGCAGCTTTGGACCAAACAATGAGCAGTTCTTC,CASSFGPNNEQFF
NA,TRBJ1-2,TRBD1,TRBV6-1,TGTGCCAGCAGCGAGACAGGGGACGGCTACACCTTC,CASSETGDGYTF
NA,TRBJ1-3,NA,TRBV5-1,TGCGCCAGCAGCTTGGGCGCAGGGTCAAGGAACACCATATATTTT,CASSLGAGSRNTIYF
few,TRBJ1-1,NA,TRBV25-1,TGTGCCAGCGGTAGCCCATCTCAATCTGAAGCTTTCTTT,CASGSPSQSEAFF
NA,TRBJ1-1,NA,TRBV27,TGTGCCAGCAGTTTACACGGACGTCGAGTGAACACTGAAGCTTTCTTT,CASSLHGRRVNTEAFF
NA,TRBJ1-3,NA,TRBV10-3,TGTGCCTCCCTAGGGAGCTCTGGAAACACCATATATTTT,CASLGSSGNTIYF
NA,TRBJ1-5,TRBD1,TRBV2,TGTGCCAGCAGGCGGGACAGGAATCAGCCCCAGCATTTT,CASRRDRNQPQHF
NA,TRBJ1-2,TRBD1,TRBV5-4,TGTGCCAGCAGCTGGGGACAGGGATCCCGGGATGGCTACACCTTC,CASSWGQGSRDGYTF
NA,TRBJ1-1,NA,TRBV28,TGTGCCAGCAGGCCCTCGATGAACACTGAAGCTTTCTTT,CASRPSMNTEAFF